This T cell receptor (beta chain) originates from a study of OX40 agonist ivuxolimab in advanced cancers. In terms of the full investigation: Ivuxolimab, which targeted the costimulatory receptor OX40 (CD134), was an agonistic, fully human IgG2 monoclonal antibody. A male proportion of 70% to 90% and a mean age of approximately 62 years, ranging from about 23 to 90, were recorded for the dose-escalation cohort. Patients were allowed to have had prior anti-PD-1, anti-PD-L1 or anti-CTLA-4 therapy, and more than 35% of the dose-escalation patients had been treated with checkpoint inhibitors. Partial responses occurred in three dose-escalation patients: two with cutaneous melanoma and one with hepatocellular carcinoma. Intravenous ivuxolimab was administered to patients every 2 weeks at six dose levels: 0.01, 0.1, 0.3, 1.5, 3 and 10 mg/kg. The point of sequencing TCRbeta in the periphery was to test whether ivuxolimab changed TCR sequence diversity and drove clonal T-cell expansion. Among the roughly 52 dose-escalation patients, 19 had hepatocellular carcinoma, approximately 15 melanoma, 9 renal cell carcinoma and 9 head and neck cancer. The paper covers the monotherapy dose-escalation part of the phase I ivuxolimab trial, which included N ≈ 57 patients. Beyond this particular receptor, the publication reports: Antigen specificity was not determined for the clonally expanded peripheral T cells. In the 0.1-3.0 mg/kg groups, partial responders had among the lowest normalized peripheral clonal expansion, particularly in CD8+ T cells. After ivuxolimab, expanded clones were on average more numerous among CD8+ T cells than among CD4+ T cells. Low levels of normalized T-cell clonal expansion were also seen in some patients who did not respond. At doses from 0.1 to 3.0 mg/kg, clonal expansion was seen in both CD4+ and CD8+ blood T cells between baseline and week 6.

Patients with autoimmune disease history or receiving systemic immunosuppression were excluded from the trial. Peripheral blood for TCR sequencing was collected from all dose cohorts at baseline, on cycle 4 day 1, and on cycle 7 day 1. The samples were drawn from a first-in-human, open-label, multicenter phase I dose-escalation trial of ivuxolimab. Adults with locally advanced or metastatic melanoma, renal cell, hepatocellular, or head and neck squamous cell carcinoma were enrolled in the trial. Before TCR sequencing, CD4+ T cells and CD8+ T cells from peripheral blood were sorted into separate populations. About this clone itself: It has no known antigen specificity. Within one base of it there is no much larger clone, and no base qualities were kept.

For sequencing of the TCRbeta CDR3 region, genomic DNA was extracted from the sorted cells. TCRbeta CDR3 regions were sequenced using the immunoSEQ Assay. TCRdb took over this immuneACCESS table, retaining in-frame rearrangements with V and J assigned. Such tables are incomplete; in checked studies, under half of the missing clones stem from an unresolved V gene, and the remainder is unexplained. The sample profile shows about 99,000 clones; more than 85% of them were found once. Around 0.3% of the sample belongs to the ten largest clones. Its CDR3 holds 13 amino acids, cysteine through phenylalanine. The kept DNA is CDR3 alone, 39 bases in frame from the first base. V sheds 5 bases and J sheds 0 bases, leaving 8 bases between their ends. The germline V gene (reference sequence) gives CDR1 as GTSNPN and CDR2 as SVGIG.

The receptor was derived from an adult with an advanced solid tumor such as melanoma, head and neck, liver or kidney cancer. Sequenced here: CD4+ or CD8+ T cells sorted from blood, sampled in a trial of the OX40 agonist ivuxolimab. Recombination joined TRBV30 with TRBJ1-5, with the D gene not clear enough to name. In nucleotide form, the sequence is TGTGCCTGGGCGGATTATAGCAATCAGCCCCAGCATTTT. It encodes CAWADYSNQPQHF.